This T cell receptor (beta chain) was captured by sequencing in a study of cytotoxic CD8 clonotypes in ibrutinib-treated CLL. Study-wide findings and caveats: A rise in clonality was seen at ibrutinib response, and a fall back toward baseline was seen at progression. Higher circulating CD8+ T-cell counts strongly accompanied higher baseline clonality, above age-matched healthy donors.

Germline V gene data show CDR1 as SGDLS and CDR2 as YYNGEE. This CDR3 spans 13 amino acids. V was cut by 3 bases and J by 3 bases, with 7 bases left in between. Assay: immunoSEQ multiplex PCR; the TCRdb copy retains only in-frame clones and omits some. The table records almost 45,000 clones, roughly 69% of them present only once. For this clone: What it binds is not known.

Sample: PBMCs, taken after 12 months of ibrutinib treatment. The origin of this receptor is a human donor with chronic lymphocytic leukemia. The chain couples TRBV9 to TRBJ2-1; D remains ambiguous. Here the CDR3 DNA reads TGTGCCAGCAGCGGGCAAAACTACAATGAGCAGTTCTTC. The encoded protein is CASSGQNYNEQFF.